The next 12 T cell receptor beta chains were all read from a single sample in a study of tissue T cells after allogeneic stem cell transplantation. The assay was immunoSEQ multiplex PCR, and TCRdb's table has in-frame clones only and misses some. The data hold 25,000 to 30,000 clones, with about 85% observed a single time. The material was blood, obtained before transplantation. All receptors derive from a woman aged 18-50 years who later had graft-versus-host disease after an allogeneic stem cell transplant.

This sequence joins TRBV6-5 and TRBJ1-5; the match to TRBD1 covers 7 bases. The CDR3 is made up of 16 amino acids. With 4 bases clipped from V and 1 base from J, the junction kept 7 bases outside the gene matches. Germline V gene lookup returns CDR1 MNHEY and CDR2 SVGAGI. In DNA form, the CDR3 reads TGTGCCAGCAGTTTTTCCCCAGGGGGGAGCAATCAGCCCCAGCATTTT. Protein product: CASSFSPGGSNQPQHF.

In this sample, this clone turned up once. This chain connects TRBV11-1 to TRBJ1-6; no clear D. The CDR3 covers 14 residues. The V end was cut by 2 bases, the J end by 8 bases, with 10 bases between. Germline assignment: CDR1 SGHAT and CDR2 FQDESV (reference sequence). The CDR3 loop reads CASSLFVADSPLHF. CDR3 nucleotide sequence: TGTGCCAGCAGCTTATTTGTGGCAGATTCACCCCTCCACTTT. Full variable domain (outside the CDR3, taken from reference TRBV11-1 and TRBJ1-6): EAEVAQSPRYKITEKSQAVAFWCDPISGHATLYWYRQILGQGPELLVQFQDESVVDDSQLPKDRFSAERLKGVDSTLKIQPAELGDSAMYLCASSLFVADSPLHFGNGTRLTVT.

J is TRBJ1-1 and V is TRBV7-9; D not certain. This CDR3 comprises 16 residues. With 3 bases removed from V and 3 bases from J, the gap between germline ends came to 17 bases. Germline V gene sequence: CDR1 SEHNR, CDR2 FQNEAQ (reference sequence). CDR3: CASSLLDPKRDTEAFF. The CDR3, as DNA: TGTGCCAGCAGCTTGCTGGACCCAAAGAGGGACACTGAAGCTTTCTTT.

This clone has only a few counts. In nucleotides, the CDR3 is TGTGCCAGCAGCTTGTTTCTCACCGGGGAGCTGTTTTTT. Translated, it gives CASSLFLTGELFF. The chain uses TRBV5-4 and TRBJ2-2; the D is unclear. From germline, CDR1 is SGHNT and CDR2 YYREEE (reference sequence). Trimming removed 1 base from V and 4 bases from J, with 5 bases in between. The CDR3 covers 13 residues.

This chain links TRBV28 with TRBJ2-1, with 7 bases aligning to TRBD1. CDR1 MDHEN and CDR2 SYDVKM come from the germline V gene. The CDR3 is made up of 13 amino acids. The V segment lost 6 bases and the J segment 5 bases; nucleotides outside the gene matches: 4. The CDR3 sequence: CASRGTANNEQFF. The CDR3, as DNA: TGTGCCAGCAGAGGGACAGCTAACAATGAGCAGTTCTTC.

The chain uses TRBV2 and TRBJ2-7; 9 positions agree with TRBD1. This CDR3 has 16 amino acids. The V segment lost 2 bases and the J segment 5 bases; nucleotides outside the gene matches: 10. The germline gives CDR1 SNHLY, CDR2 FYNNEI. In nucleotides, the CDR3 is TGTGCCAGCAGTGAATCAGCAGACAGGGGGATGGACGAGCAGTACTTC. This translates into CASSESADRGMDEQYF. The variable domain in full, with the rest retrieved from reference TRBV2 and TRBJ2-7, is EPEVTQTPSHQVTQMGQEVILRCVPISNHLYFYWYRQILGQKVEFLVSFYNNEISEKSEIFDDQFSVERPDGSNFTLKIRSTKLEDSAMYFCASSESADRGMDEQYFGPGTRLTVT.

This clone was observed once. V gene TRBV28 combines with J gene TRBJ1-1; 9 bases fit TRBD1. The CDR3 consists of 14 residues. V lost 5 bases and J lost 5; bases outside the gene matches: 6. CDR1 and CDR2 (germline): MDHEN, SYDVKM. For the CDR3, the DNA is TGTGCCAGCAGTAGACAGGGGGGATGGACTGAAGCTTTCTTT. Its protein is CASSRQGGWTEAFF.

This clone was seen a handful of times. V is TRBV19 and J is TRBJ2-2; 10 nucleotides match TRBD1. Germline V CDR1 and CDR2: LNHDA, SQIVND (reference sequence). V shed 11 bases and J 7 bases; nucleotides not matched to a gene: 7. The CDR3 totals 13 residues. This chain's CDR3 is CAADRGLGGELFF. The CDR3 DNA follows: TGTGCCGCAGACAGGGGGCTTGGCGGGGAGCTGTTTTTT.

The V call is TRBV10-1, the J call TRBJ2-3; 7 nucleotides line up with TRBD2. After removal of 1 base from V and 0 bases from J, the junction contained 4 bases not matched to a gene. Germline CDR1 WNHNN, CDR2 SYGVQD (reference sequence). The length of the CDR3 is 16 residues. The CDR3 nucleotides are TGCGCCAGCAGTGAGTGGCGGGGGACTAGCACAGATACGCAGTATTTT. Its translation is CASSEWRGTSTDTQYF.

The chain employs TRBV20-1 and TRBJ1-1, with D hard to call. The CDR3 has 11 residues. The V gene's germline CDR1 is DFQATT and CDR2 SNEGSKA (reference sequence). The V gene lost 5 bases and the J gene lost 6 bases, with 10 bases spanning the gap. CDR3 in DNA: TGCAGTGCTCCCCGGGCGGCTGAAGCTTTCTTT. Its translation is CSAPRAAEAFF.

Only a few counts were recorded for this clone. The chain links TRBV4-1 to TRBJ1-1; the D is unclear. Germline CDR1 and CDR2: MGHRA and YSYEKL. The length of the CDR3 is 15 residues. V lost 2 bases, J lost 0 bases, and 10 bases lay in between. CDR3 amino acids: CASSQPQQLNTEAFF. Written as DNA, the CDR3 is TGCGCCAGCAGCCAACCCCAACAGCTGAACACTGAAGCTTTCTTT.

The gene calls are TRBV28 and TRBJ2-7, with 12 nucleotides matching TRBD1. CDR1 is MDHEN and CDR2 is SYDVKM in the germline V gene. V lost 6 bases, J lost 9 bases, and 9 bases stayed unmatched. The CDR3 spans 14 residues. The CDR3 reads CASSPPGTGGTQYF. The CDR3 DNA reads TGTGCCAGCAGCCCCCCCGGGACAGGGGGCACGCAGTACTTC.